This T cell receptor beta chain was captured by sequencing in a study of blood T cell repertoires in COVID-19. On the study more broadly: Donors in the United States, Italy and Spain gave samples during acute or convalescent COVID-19. In each case, the material was cDNA or gDNA derived from T cells, B-cell-depleted T cells, or PBMCs.

Per the original methods: Reference gene primers were amplified, and this amplification served to estimate nucleated cell counts. Some clones are missing from TCRdb's copy, which holds only in-frame ones; the method was immunoSEQ multiplex PCR. The D gene and trimming were derived from the DNA, and the V and J assignments and clone size from that table. The table records approximately 240,000 clones, nearly 90% of them present only once. This clone was seen only a few times. CDR3 length: 17 residues. Looked up from germline, CDR1 is SGHNT and CDR2 is YENEEA. With V trimmed by 5 bases and J by 1 base, 9 bases remained unmatched.

This TCR was recovered from a woman aged 18-29 years who had recovered from COVID-19. Sequencing used peripheral blood. V gene TRBV11-3 combines with J gene TRBJ2-2, with 8 positions matching TRBD1. The CDR3 protein is CASSPSLGQGNTGELFF. In DNA form, the CDR3 reads TGTGCCAGCAGCCCCAGTTTAGGACAGGGGAACACCGGGGAGCTGTTTTTT.